These T cell receptor beta chains were read from a single sample in a study of CD8 T cells in Susac syndrome. MiXCR was run by TCRdb on the immunoSEQ multiplex PCR reads, yielding one entry per CDR3 protein. Among 130,000 or so distinct CDR3 sequences, more than 75% were seen once, and the ten largest hold around 0.24%. Sequences were obtained from CD8+ T cells from PBMCs. The receptors originated from a human donor with multiple sclerosis. Both conserved end residues are part of each CDR3. D genes are given only for firm matches. Where a row states a size, it is once, few, many or the class of an expanded clone; other rows omit it.

D gene	CDR3 length	clone size	J gene	V gene	CDR3 protein	CDR3 DNA
.	16	once	TRBJ1-1	TRBV5-6	CASSFLLRDTDTEAFF	TGTGCCAGCAGCTTCCTACTCCGGGACACTGACACTGAAGCTTTCTTT
TRBD2	19	once	TRBJ2-5	TRBV9	CASSVAEGPSGTLQETQYF	TGTGCCAGCAGCGTAGCTGAGGGGCCTAGCGGGACCCTCCAGGAGACCCAGTACTTC
TRBD2	13	.	TRBJ2-7	TRBV14	CASCEGLAREQYF	TGTGCCAGCTGCGAAGGACTAGCCCGCGAGCAGTACTTC
.	13	.	TRBJ2-5	TRBV25-1	CASSDEGGETQYF	TGTGCCAGCAGTGATGAGGGAGGAGAGACCCAGTACTTC
.	14	.	TRBJ1-2	TRBV12-3/TRBV12-4	CASSLLRDIYGYTF	TGTGCCAGCAGTCTCCTCAGGGATATCTATGGCTACACCTTC
.	13	.	TRBJ1-1	TRBV2	CASSSDRSTEAFF	TGTGCCAGCAGTTCCGACAGGAGCACTGAAGCTTTCTTT
.	14	.	TRBJ1-1	TRBV19	CASIRTEGEPEAFF	TGTGCCAGTATCCGGACAGAAGGGGAACCTGAAGCTTTCTTT
.	14	.	TRBJ2-1	TRBV13	CASSLRNLPHEQFF	TGTGCCAGCAGCCTACGGAACCTTCCACATGAGCAGTTCTTC
.	12	.	TRBJ2-3	TRBV29-1	CSVRISTDTQYF	TGCAGCGTTCGTATCAGTACAGATACGCAGTATTTT
TRBD2	16	.	TRBJ2-3	TRBV5-1	CASSLSLAASTDTQYF	TGCGCCAGCAGCTTGTCTCTAGCGGCTAGCACAGATACGCAGTATTTT
.	17	few	TRBJ2-1	TRBV6-2/TRBV6-3	CASSYSDSVRGYNEQFF	TGTGCCAGCAGTTACTCCGACTCCGTTCGGGGTTACAATGAGCAGTTCTTC
.	16	.	TRBJ1-2	TRBV3-1	CASSQGAEGIYGAYTF	TGTGCCAGCAGCCAAGGGGCGGAGGGGATCTACGGGGCCTACACCTTC
.	15	.	TRBJ1-5	TRBV5-1	CASSLEGLGNQPQHF	TGCGCCAGCAGCTTGGAGGGTCTAGGCAATCAGCCCCAGCATTTT
TRBD1	14	.	TRBJ1-2	TRBV20-1	CSARVRDSPYGYTF	TGCAGTGCTAGAGTGAGGGACAGCCCCTATGGCTACACCTTC
.	14	.	TRBJ1-2	TRBV15	CATSRDRGSYGYTF	TGTGCCACCAGCAGAGACAGGGGTTCGTATGGCTACACCTTC
TRBD2	19	.	TRBJ2-7	TRBV20-1	CSARDPWTSGSVWEYEQYF	TGCAGTGCTAGAGATCCCTGGACTAGCGGGAGTGTTTGGGAGTACGAGCAGTACTTC
TRBD1	14	few	TRBJ2-7	TRBV12-3/TRBV12-4	CASSLATGSYEQYF	TGTGCCAGCAGTTTGGCGACAGGGTCCTACGAGCAGTACTTC
.	15	.	TRBJ2-5	TRBV9	CASSVAVLGQETQYF	TGTGCCAGCAGCGTAGCGGTCCTGGGCCAAGAGACCCAGTACTTC
.	14	.	TRBJ2-5	TRBV29-1	CSVEDLDRQETQYF	TGCAGCGTTGAAGATCTTGATCGCCAAGAGACCCAGTACTTC
.	14	.	TRBJ2-1	TRBV29-1	CSVETEDSYNEQFF	TGCAGCGTTGAAACGGAGGACTCCTACAATGAGCAGTTCTTC
TRBD2	15	.	TRBJ2-7	TRBV7-9	CASIIGREAIYEQYF	TGTGCCAGCATCATCGGCCGGGAGGCTATTTACGAGCAGTACTTC
TRBD1	13	.	TRBJ2-7	TRBV27	CASSNRGPYEQYF	TGTGCCAGCAGCAACAGGGGGCCCTACGAGCAGTACTTC
.	12	.	TRBJ2-3	TRBV12-3/TRBV12-4	CASSFNADTQYF	TGTGCCAGCAGTTTTAATGCAGATACGCAGTATTTT
.	14	.	TRBJ1-1	TRBV12-3/TRBV12-4	CASSLTEGYTEAFF	TGTGCCAGCAGTTTGACAGAGGGGTACACTGAAGCTTTCTTT
.	11	.	TRBJ2-7	TRBV2	CASQGRDEQYF	TGTGCCAGCCAGGGGCGCGACGAGCAGTACTTC
TRBD2	15	.	TRBJ2-1	TRBV12-3/TRBV12-4	CASTPPGRGYNEQFF	TGTGCCAGCACTCCCCCCGGGAGGGGGTACAATGAGCAGTTCTTC
.	14	.	TRBJ1-1	TRBV30	CAWDDTDKALEAFF	TGTGCCTGGGATGACACGGACAAGGCCTTAGAAGCTTTCTTT
.	14	.	TRBJ1-5	TRBV19	CASSDPYSNQPQHF	TGTGCCAGTAGCGATCCCTATAGCAATCAGCCCCAGCATTTT
TRBD2	16	.	TRBJ2-3	TRBV9	CASRPGTSGRTDTQYF	TGTGCCAGCAGGCCGGGGACTAGCGGGAGGACAGATACGCAGTATTTT
.	15	.	TRBJ2-3	TRBV7-6	CASSLLFGTADTQYF	TGTGCCAGCAGCTTACTGTTCGGGACGGCAGATACGCAGTATTTT
.	12	.	TRBJ2-2	TRBV5-6	CASSFASGELFF	TGTGCCAGCAGCTTTGCGTCCGGGGAGCTGTTTTTT
.	13	.	TRBJ1-1	TRBV25-1	CASSAGFHTEAFF	TGTGCCAGCAGTGCAGGGTTCCACACTGAAGCTTTCTTT
TRBD1	15	.	TRBJ2-7	TRBV27	CASSQEQGTSYEQYF	TGTGCCAGCAGTCAGGAACAGGGGACCTCCTACGAGCAGTACTTC
.	14	.	TRBJ1-2	TRBV7-8	CASSPGDTGQGYTF	TGTGCCAGCAGCCCAGGGGATACAGGACAAGGCTACACCTTC
.	13	.	TRBJ2-1	TRBV6-4	CASSADRNNEQFF	TGTGCCAGCAGTGCCGACAGGAACAATGAGCAGTTCTTC
TRBD1	15	.	TRBJ2-7	TRBV12-3/TRBV12-4	CASSLGYRGPYEQYF	TGTGCCAGCAGTTTGGGCTACAGGGGGCCCTACGAGCAGTACTTC
.	17	.	TRBJ2-6	TRBV27	CASSSPTNSPGANVLTF	TGTGCCAGCAGTTCGCCTACGAACTCCCCTGGGGCCAACGTCCTGACTTTC
TRBD1	13	.	TRBJ1-1	TRBV30	CAYRDRGYTEAFF	TGTGCCTACCGGGACAGGGGCTACACTGAAGCTTTCTTT
.	16	.	TRBJ1-2	TRBV18	CASSPPSGWSNYGYTF	TGTGCCAGCTCACCACCGTCCGGGTGGTCTAACTATGGCTACACCTTC
.	16	.	TRBJ1-5	TRBV28	CASSSWTEGSNQPQHF	TGTGCCAGCAGTTCTTGGACTGAAGGAAGCAATCAGCCCCAGCATTTT
.	13	.	TRBJ2-3	TRBV5-6	CASSWSGTDTQYF	TGTGCCAGCAGCTGGTCGGGGACAGATACGCAGTATTTT